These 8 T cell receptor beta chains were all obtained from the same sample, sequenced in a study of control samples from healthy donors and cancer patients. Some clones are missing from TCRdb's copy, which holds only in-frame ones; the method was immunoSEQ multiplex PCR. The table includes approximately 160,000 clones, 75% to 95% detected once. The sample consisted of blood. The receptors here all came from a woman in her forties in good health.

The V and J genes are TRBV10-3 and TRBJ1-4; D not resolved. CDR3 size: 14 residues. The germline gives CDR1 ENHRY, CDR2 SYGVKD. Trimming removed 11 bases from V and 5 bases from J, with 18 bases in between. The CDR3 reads CAPPAPGSNEKLFF. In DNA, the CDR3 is TGTGCCCCCCCCGCTCCGGGTAGCAATGAAAAACTGTTTTTT.

This CDR3 is CASSPRTELQPQHF. CDR3 in DNA: TGTGCCAGCAGCCCGAGGACGGAGCTTCAGCCCCAGCATTTT. V and J are TRBV27 and TRBJ1-5; D uncertain. Germline V gene data show CDR1 as MNHEY and CDR2 as SMNVEV (reference sequence). Trimming shortened V by 6 bases and J by 6 bases, and 15 bases separated the two germline ends. CDR3 length: 14 residues.

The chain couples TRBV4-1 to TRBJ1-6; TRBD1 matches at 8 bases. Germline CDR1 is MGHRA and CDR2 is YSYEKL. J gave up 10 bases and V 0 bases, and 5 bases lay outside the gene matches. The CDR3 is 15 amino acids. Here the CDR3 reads CASSQETRDRSPLHF. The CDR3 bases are TGCGCCAGCAGCCAAGAAACCCGGGACAGGTCACCCCTCCACTTT.

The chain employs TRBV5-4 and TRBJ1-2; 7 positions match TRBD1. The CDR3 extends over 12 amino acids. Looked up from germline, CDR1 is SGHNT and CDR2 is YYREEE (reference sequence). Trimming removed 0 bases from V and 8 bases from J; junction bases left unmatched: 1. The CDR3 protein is CASSLGQGGYTF. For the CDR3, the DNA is TGTGCCAGCAGCTTGGGACAGGGAGGCTACACCTTC.

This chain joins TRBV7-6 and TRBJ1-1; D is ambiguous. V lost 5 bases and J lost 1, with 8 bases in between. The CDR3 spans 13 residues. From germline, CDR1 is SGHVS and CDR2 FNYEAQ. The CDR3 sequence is CASSHTKNTEAFF. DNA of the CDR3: TGTGCCAGCAGCCATACGAAGAACACTGAAGCTTTCTTT. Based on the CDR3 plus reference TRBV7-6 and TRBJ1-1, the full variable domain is GAGVSQSPRYKVTKRGQDVALRCDPISGHVSLYWYRQALGQGPEFLTYFNYEAQQDKSGLPNDRFSAERPEGSISTLTIQRTEQRDSAMYRCASSHTKNTEAFFGQGTRLTVV.

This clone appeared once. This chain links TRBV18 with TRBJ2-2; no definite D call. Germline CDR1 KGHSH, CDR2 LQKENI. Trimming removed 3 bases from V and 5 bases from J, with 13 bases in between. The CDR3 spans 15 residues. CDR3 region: CASSPLSIPTGELFF. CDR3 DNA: TGTGCCAGCTCACCGCTCAGCATCCCGACCGGGGAGCTGTTTTTT.

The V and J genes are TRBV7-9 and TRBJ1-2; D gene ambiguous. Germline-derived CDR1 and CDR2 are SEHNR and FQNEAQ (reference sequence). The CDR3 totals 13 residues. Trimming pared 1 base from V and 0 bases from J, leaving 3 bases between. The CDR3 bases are TGTGCCAGCAGCTTAGGAACTAACTATGGCTACACCTTC. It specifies CASSLGTNYGYTF.

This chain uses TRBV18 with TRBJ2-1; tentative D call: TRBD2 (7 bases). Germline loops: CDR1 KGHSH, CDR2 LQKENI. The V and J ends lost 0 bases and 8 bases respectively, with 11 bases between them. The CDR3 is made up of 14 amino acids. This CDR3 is CASSPPGRGDEQFF. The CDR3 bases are TGTGCCAGCTCACCACCTGGGAGGGGGGATGAGCAGTTCTTC.